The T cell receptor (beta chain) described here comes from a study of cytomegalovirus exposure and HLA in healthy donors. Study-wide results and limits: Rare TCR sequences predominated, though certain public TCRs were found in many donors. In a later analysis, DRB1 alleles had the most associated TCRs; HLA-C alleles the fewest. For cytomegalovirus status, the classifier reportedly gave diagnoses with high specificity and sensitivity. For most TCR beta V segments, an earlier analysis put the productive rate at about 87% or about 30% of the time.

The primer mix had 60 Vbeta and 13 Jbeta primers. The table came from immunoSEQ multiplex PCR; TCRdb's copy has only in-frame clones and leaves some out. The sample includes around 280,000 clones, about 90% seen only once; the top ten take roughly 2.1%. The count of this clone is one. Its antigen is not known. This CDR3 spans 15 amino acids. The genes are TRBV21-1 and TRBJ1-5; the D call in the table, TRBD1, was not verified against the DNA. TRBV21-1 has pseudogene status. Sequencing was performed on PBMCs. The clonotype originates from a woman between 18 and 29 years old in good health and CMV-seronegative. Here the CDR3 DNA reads TGTGCCAGCAGCAAAGGACAGGGGGCGCGTCAGCCCCAGCATTTT. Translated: CASSKGQGARQPQHF.